The present entry profiles one T cell receptor (beta chain) with its context. Its antigen is currently unknown. Per germline, CDR1 SGHNT and CDR2 YYREEE (reference sequence). V trimming: 6 bases; J trimming: 1 base; junction bases outside the gene matches: 6. The CDR3 is 15 residues long. This sample was included in a study of CD8+ T cells in alopecia areata. Study-level information: Treated patients took oral tofacitinib at 5 to 10 mg twice daily. Notes on the study in general: Many expanded lesional clones persisted in scalp and blood during tofacitinib. The link between baseline CD8+ expansion and response remains uncertain with one nonresponder.

Extraction of RNA preceded its reverse transcription into cDNA, which served as the sequencing template. Data came from immunoSEQ multiplex PCR; TCRdb stores just in-frame clones and leaves some out. The sample consists of under 150,000 clones, roughly three fifths of them appearing once. Treatment described: oral pan-JAK inhibitor, 5-10 mg twice daily. The material sequenced was CD4+ T cells sorted from blood, taken at week 24, from a patient treated with tofacitinib. This TCR was sampled from a human donor with alopecia areata. J is TRBJ2-3 and V is TRBV5-4; 9 positions agree with TRBD1. The CDR3 spells CASTDRDRGTDTQYF. DNA of the CDR3: TGTGCCAGCACCGACCGGGACAGGGGCACAGATACGCAGTATTTT.